This paragraph reports one T cell receptor (beta chain). Using immunoSEQ multiplex PCR, the repertoire was profiled, and TCRdb retains in-frame clones only, with some absent. The table lists under 200,000 clones, roughly 80% of them singletons. Germline values: CDR1 SGHAT, CDR2 FQNNGV. The CDR3 is 14 residues long. V was trimmed by 4 bases and J by 2 bases, leaving 12 bases between them. The data were obtained in a study of blood T cell repertoires in COVID-19. Enrollees, about 18 to 95 years old, lived in 24 US areas. Cohort placement rested on clinical history that participants reported themselves. The TCR was taken from a woman aged 60-70 years who had recovered from COVID-19. The rearrangement uses TRBV11-2 and TRBJ2-7; D might be TRBD1 (5 bases). Sequencing input: PBMCs or T cells enriched from blood (not recorded which). The DNA of the CDR3 is TGTGCCAGCAGCTCAAGCCAGGGAACCTACGAGCAGTACTTC. Translation: CASSSSQGTYEQYF.